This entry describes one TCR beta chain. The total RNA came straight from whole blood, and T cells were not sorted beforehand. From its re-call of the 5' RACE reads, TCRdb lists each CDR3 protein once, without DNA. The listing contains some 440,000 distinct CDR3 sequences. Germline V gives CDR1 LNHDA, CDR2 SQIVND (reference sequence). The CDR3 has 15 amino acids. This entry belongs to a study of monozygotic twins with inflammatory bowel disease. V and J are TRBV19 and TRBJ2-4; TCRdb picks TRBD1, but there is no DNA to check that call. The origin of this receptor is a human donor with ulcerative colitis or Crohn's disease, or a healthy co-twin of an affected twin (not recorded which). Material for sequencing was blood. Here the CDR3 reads CASAVGGAGKNIQYF.